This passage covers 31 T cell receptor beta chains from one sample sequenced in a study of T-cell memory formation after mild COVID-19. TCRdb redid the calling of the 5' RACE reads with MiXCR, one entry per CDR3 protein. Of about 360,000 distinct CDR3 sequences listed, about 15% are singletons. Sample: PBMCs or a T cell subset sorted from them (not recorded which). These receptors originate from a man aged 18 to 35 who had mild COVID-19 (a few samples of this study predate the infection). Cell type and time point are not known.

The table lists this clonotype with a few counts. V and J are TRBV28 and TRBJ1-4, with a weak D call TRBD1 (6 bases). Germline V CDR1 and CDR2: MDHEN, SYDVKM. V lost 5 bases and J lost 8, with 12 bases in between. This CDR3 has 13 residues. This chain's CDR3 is CASSRAGEEKLFF. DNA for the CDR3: TGTGCCAGCAGTAGGGCAGGGGAGGAAAAACTGTTTTTT.

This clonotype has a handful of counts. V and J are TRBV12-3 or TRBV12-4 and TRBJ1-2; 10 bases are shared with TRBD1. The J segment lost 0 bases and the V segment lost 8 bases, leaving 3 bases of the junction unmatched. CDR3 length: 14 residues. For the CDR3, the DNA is TGTGCCAGCTGGGACAGGGGAGCTAACTATGGCTACACCTTC. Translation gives CASWDRGANYGYTF.

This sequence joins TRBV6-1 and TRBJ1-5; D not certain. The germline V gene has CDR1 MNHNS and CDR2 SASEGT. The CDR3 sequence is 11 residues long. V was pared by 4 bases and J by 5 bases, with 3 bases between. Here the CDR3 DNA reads TGTGCCAGCAGTGCCTATCAGCCCCAGCATTTT. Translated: CASSAYQPQHF.

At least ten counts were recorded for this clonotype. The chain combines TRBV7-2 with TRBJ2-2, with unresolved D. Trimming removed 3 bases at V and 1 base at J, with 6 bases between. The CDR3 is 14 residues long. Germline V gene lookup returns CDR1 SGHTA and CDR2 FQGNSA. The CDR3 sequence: CASSFRLNTGELFF. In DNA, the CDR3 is TGTGCCAGCAGCTTCCGTCTGAACACCGGGGAGCTGTTTTTT.

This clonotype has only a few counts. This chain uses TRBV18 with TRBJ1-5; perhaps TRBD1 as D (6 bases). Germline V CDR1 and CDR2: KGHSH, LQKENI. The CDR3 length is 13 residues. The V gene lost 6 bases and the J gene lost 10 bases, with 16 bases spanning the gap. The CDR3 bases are TGTGCCAGCTCGCAAGACAGGTTTAGTCCCCAGCATTTT. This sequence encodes CASSQDRFSPQHF.

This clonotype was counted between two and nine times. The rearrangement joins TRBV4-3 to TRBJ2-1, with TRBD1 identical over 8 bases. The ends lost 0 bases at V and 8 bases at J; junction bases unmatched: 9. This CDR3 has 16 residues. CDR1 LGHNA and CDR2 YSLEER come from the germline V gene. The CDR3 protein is CASSQDRTGKIDEQFF. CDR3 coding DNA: TGCGCCAGCAGCCAAGATAGGACAGGGAAGATCGATGAGCAGTTCTTC.

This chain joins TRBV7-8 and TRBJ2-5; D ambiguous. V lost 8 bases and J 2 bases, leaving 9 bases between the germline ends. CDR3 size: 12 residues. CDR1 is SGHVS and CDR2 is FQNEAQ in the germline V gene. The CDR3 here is CASGREQETQYF. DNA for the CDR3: TGTGCCAGCGGAAGAGAACAAGAGACCCAGTACTTC. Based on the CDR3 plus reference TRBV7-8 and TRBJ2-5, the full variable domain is GAGVSQSPRYKVAKRGQDVALRCDPISGHVSLFWYQQALGQGPEFLTYFQNEAQLDKSGLPSDRFFAERPEGSVSTLKIQRTQQEDSAVYLCASGREQETQYFGPGTRLLVL.

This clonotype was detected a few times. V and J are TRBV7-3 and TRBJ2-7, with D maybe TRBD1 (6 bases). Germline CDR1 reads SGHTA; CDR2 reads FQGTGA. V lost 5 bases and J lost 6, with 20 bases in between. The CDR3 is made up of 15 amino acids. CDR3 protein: CASSHPARGMGEQYF. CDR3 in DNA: TGTGCCAGCAGCCATCCGGCCAGGGGAATGGGCGAGCAGTACTTC.

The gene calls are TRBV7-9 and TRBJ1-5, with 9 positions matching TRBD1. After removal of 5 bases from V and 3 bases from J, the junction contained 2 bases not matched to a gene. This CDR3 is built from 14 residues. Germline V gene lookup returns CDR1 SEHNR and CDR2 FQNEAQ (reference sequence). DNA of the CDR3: TGTGCCAGCAGCCCACAGGGGGCCAATCAGCCCCAGCATTTT. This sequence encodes CASSPQGANQPQHF.

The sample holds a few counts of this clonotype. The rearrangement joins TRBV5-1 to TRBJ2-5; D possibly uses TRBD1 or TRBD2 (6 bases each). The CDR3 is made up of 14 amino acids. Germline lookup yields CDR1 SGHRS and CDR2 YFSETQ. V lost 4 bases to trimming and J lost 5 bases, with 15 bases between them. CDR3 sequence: CASSRAGEVETQYF. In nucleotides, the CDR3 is TGCGCCAGCAGCCGAGCAGGGGAGGTGGAGACCCAGTACTTC.

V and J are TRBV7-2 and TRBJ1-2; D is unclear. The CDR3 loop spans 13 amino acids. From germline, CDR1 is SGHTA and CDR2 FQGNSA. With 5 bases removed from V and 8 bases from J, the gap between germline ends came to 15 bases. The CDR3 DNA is TGTGCCAGCAGCCCCTGGAAGGCGGGGGGCTACACCTTC. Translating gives CASSPWKAGGYTF.

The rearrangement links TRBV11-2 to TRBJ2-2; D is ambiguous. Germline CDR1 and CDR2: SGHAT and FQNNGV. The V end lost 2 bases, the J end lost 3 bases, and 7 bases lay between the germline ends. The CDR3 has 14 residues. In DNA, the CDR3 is TGTGCCAGCAGCTTATCCAGGCACACCGGGGAGCTGTTTTTT. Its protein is CASSLSRHTGELFF.

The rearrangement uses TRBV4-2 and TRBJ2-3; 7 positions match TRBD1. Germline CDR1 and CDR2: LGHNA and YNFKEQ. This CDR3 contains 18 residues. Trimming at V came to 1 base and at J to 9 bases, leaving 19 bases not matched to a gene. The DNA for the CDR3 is TGTGCCAGCAGCCAAGTAGGGGCGGCTCGGGCAGGGGGTATCACGCAGTATTTT. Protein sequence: CASSQVGAARAGGITQYF.

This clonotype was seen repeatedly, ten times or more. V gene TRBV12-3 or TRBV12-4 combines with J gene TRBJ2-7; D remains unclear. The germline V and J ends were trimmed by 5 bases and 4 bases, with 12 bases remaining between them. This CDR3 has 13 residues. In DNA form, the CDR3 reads TGTGCCAGCAGTCCAACCCTCAGATACGAGCAGTACGTC. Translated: CASSPTLRYEQYV.

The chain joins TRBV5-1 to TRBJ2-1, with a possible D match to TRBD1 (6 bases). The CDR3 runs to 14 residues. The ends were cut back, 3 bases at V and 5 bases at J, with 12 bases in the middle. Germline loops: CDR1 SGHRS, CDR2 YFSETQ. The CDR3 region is CASSSGTSNNEQFF. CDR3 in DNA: TGCGCCAGCAGCTCCGGGACAAGTAACAATGAGCAGTTCTTC.

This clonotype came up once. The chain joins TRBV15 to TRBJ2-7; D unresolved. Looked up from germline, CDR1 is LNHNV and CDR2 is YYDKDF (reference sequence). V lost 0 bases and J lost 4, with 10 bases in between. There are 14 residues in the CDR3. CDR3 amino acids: CATSREGSGYEQYV. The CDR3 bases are TGTGCCACCAGCAGAGAGGGATCCGGATACGAGCAGTACGTC.

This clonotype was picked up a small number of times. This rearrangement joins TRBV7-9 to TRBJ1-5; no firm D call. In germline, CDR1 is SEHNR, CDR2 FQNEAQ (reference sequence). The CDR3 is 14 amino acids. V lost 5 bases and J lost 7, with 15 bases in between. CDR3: CASSPIGPPQPQHF. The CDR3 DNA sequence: TGTGCCAGCAGCCCCATTGGGCCCCCGCAGCCCCAGCATTTT.

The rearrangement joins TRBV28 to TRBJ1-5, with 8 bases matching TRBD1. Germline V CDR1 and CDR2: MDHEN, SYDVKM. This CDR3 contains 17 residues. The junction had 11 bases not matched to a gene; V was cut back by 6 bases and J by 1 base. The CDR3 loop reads CASSLQGVRLSNQPQHF. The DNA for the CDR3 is TGTGCCAGCAGCCTACAGGGGGTGCGATTGAGCAATCAGCCCCAGCATTTT.

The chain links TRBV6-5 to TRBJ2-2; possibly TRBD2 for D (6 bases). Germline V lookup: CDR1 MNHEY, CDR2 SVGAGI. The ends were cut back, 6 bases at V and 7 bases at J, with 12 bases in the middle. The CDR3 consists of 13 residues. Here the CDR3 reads CASRGRRDGELFF. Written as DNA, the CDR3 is TGTGCCAGCAGGGGTAGGCGGGACGGGGAGCTGTTTTTT.

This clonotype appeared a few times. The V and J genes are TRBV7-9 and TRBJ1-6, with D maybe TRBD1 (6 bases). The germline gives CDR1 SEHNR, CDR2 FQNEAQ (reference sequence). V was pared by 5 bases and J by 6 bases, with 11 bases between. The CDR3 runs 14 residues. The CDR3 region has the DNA TGTGCCAGCAGCCAGGACAGCCGTAATTCACCCCTCCACTTT. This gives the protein CASSQDSRNSPLHF.

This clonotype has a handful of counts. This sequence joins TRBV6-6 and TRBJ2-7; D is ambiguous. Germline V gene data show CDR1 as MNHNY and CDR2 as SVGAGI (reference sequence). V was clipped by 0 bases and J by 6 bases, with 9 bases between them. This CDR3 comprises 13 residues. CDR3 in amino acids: CASSYSGLAEQYV. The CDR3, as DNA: TGTGCCAGCAGTTACTCGGGATTAGCCGAGCAGTACGTC.

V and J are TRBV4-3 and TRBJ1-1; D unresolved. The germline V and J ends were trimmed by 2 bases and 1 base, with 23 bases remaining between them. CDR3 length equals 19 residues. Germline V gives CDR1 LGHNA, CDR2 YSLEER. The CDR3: CASSQRRIGPESRNTEAFF. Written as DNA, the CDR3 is TGCGCCAGCAGCCAAAGAAGGATAGGCCCCGAATCGAGGAACACTGAAGCTTTCTTT.

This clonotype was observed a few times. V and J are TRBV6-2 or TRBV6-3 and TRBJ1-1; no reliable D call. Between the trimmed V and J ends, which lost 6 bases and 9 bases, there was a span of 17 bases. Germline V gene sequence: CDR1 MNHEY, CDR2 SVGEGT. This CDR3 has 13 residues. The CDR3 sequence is CASSSDLLGKAFF. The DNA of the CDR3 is TGTGCCAGCAGCTCAGACCTTCTCGGGAAAGCTTTCTTT.

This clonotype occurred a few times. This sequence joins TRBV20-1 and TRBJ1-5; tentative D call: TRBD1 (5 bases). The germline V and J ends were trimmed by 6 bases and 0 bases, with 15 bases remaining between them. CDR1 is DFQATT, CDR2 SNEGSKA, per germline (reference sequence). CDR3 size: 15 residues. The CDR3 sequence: CSATDRDYSNQPQHF. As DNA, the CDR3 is TGCAGTGCCACAGACAGAGATTATAGCAATCAGCCCCAGCATTTT.

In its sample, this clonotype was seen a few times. CDR3 sequence reads: CATSDDRGSDTQYF. As DNA, the CDR3 is TGTGCCACCAGTGACGACAGGGGATCAGATACGCAGTATTTT. This chain uses TRBV24-1 with TRBJ2-3; 8 positions match TRBD1. Germline CDR1 reads KGHDR; CDR2 reads SFDVKD. This CDR3 is built from 14 residues. V lost 4 bases to trimming and J lost 4 bases; unmatched junction nucleotides: 3.

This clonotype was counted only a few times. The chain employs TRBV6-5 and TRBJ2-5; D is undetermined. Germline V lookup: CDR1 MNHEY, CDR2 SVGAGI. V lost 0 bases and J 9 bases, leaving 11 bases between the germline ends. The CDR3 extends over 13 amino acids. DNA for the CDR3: TGTGCCAGCAGTTACTCGACAAGGGTGCCCCAGTACTTC. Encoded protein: CASSYSTRVPQYF.

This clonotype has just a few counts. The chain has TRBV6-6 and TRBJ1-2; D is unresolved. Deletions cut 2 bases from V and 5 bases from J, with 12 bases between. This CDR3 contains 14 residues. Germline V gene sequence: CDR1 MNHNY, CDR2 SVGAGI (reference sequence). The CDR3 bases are TGTGCCAGCAGTTACGAGGCCGGACCATATGGCTACACCTTC. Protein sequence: CASSYEAGPYGYTF.

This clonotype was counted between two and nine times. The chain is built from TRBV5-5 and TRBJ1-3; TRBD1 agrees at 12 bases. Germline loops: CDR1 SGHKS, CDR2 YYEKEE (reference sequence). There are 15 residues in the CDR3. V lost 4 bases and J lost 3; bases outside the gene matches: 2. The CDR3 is CASSRDRGLGNTIYF. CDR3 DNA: TGTGCCAGCAGCAGGGACAGGGGGCTTGGAAACACCATATATTTT.

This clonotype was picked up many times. The CDR3 DNA reads as TGTGCCAGCAGTCCACAGGGCTCGGGCTATGGCTACACCTTC. Translated: CASSPQGSGYGYTF. The chain has TRBV27 and TRBJ1-2; perhaps TRBD1 as D (6 bases). The CDR3 extends over 14 amino acids. Germline V lookup: CDR1 MNHEY, CDR2 SMNVEV (reference sequence). The V and J ends lost 5 bases and 4 bases respectively, with 14 bases between them.

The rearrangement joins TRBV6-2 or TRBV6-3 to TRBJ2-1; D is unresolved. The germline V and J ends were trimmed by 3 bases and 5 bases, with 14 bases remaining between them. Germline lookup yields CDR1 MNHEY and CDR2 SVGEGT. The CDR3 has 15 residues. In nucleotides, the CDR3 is TGTGCCAGCAGTTATGGTCGGCCAGCCAACAATGAGCAGTTCTTC. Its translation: CASSYGRPANNEQFF.

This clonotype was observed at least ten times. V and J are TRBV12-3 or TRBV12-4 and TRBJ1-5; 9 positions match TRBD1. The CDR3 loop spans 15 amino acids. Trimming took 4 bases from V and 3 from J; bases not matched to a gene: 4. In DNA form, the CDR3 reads TGTGCCAGCAGTTCGGGACAGGGCGACAATCAGCCCCAGCATTTT. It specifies CASSSGQGDNQPQHF.